The 19 T cell receptor beta chains below come from one sample, sequenced in a study of beta chain features in type 1 diabetes. Study observations and caveats: People with Type 1 diabetes carried modestly yet significantly shorter TCRB CDR3s in all four CD4+ subsets.

Expressed TCRB transcripts were sequenced, since all the RNA that had been isolated was reverse transcribed. Generated by immunoSEQ multiplex PCR, the TCRdb table keeps only in-frame clones and is missing some. This table holds roughly 150,000 clones, about 9.3% found once. These TCRs' antigens remain unknown. The specimen sequenced was central memory CD4+ T cells from blood. The source is a man aged 25 to 45 with type 1 diabetes.

V is TRBV25-1 and J is TRBJ2-5; tentatively, D is TRBD2 (5 bases). Germline CDR1 is MGHDK and CDR2 is SYGVNS. CDR3 length equals 15 residues. The V and J ends lost 3 bases and 5 bases respectively, with 16 bases between them. CDR3 residues: CASSDTSVLVETQYF. CDR3 DNA: TGTGCCAGCAGTGATACTAGTGTACTAGTGGAGACCCAGTACTTC.

This clone was recorded a few times. The rearrangement uses TRBV7-9 and TRBJ1-2; TRBD1 aligns across 7 bases. The CDR3 runs 15 residues. Germline assignment: CDR1 SEHNR and CDR2 FQNEAQ (reference sequence). J was trimmed by 5 bases and V by 1 base; bases with no gene match: 7. CDR3 residues: CASSLEGTDIYGYTF. CDR3 DNA: TGTGCCAGCAGCTTAGAAGGGACAGACATATATGGCTACACCTTC.

The chain couples TRBV9 to TRBJ2-1, with D unclear. This CDR3 has 15 residues. CDR1 SGDLS and CDR2 YYNGEE come from the germline V gene. Trimming cost V 0 bases and J 9 bases, with 16 bases left between them. The CDR3 nucleotides are TGTGCCAGCAGCGTAGAGTCGGTAACAGATCTTGAGCAGTTCTTC. Protein sequence: CASSVESVTDLEQFF.

The J gene is TRBJ2-7, the V gene TRBV27; 9 bases fit TRBD1. V dropped 5 bases and J dropped 6; count of bases not matched to a gene: 8. Looked up from germline, CDR1 is MNHEY and CDR2 is SMNVEV (reference sequence). The CDR3 is 14 amino acids. The CDR3 reads CASSAGQGFGEQYF. For the CDR3, the DNA is TGTGCCAGCAGTGCGGGACAGGGCTTCGGCGAGCAGTACTTC.

There are a few counts of this clone. The chain couples TRBV5-1 to TRBJ2-5, with TRBD1 as a possible D gene (6 bases). Germline lookup yields CDR1 SGHRS and CDR2 YFSETQ. The CDR3 spans 14 residues. Trimming took 3 bases from V and 4 from J, leaving 13 bases between them. The CDR3 DNA is TGCGCCAGCAGCTCGTCGGACAGCATAGAGACCCAGTACTTC. It codes for CASSSSDSIETQYF.

This clone was picked up a small number of times. The chain links TRBV2 to TRBJ2-3; D is unresolved. CDR1 SNHLY and CDR2 FYNNEI come from the germline V gene. This CDR3 is built from 13 residues. Trimming removed 7 bases from V and 1 base from J, with 9 bases in between. The CDR3 reads CASNSVRTDTQYF. CDR3 bases: TGTGCCAGCAATTCAGTCCGCACAGATACGCAGTATTTT.

The gene calls are TRBV9 and TRBJ2-7; D perhaps matches TRBD2 (5 bases). The V gene's germline CDR1 is SGDLS and CDR2 YYNGEE. V was cut by 5 bases and J by 0 bases, with 12 bases left in between. The CDR3 length is 14 residues. The CDR3 coding sequence is TGTGCCAGCAGTGAGGACTGGCCCTCCTACGAGCAGTACTTC. Translation gives CASSEDWPSYEQYF.

The genes are TRBV18 and TRBJ2-1; no reliable D call. The germline CDR1 and CDR2 sequences are KGHSH and LQKENI. The CDR3 sequence is 12 residues long. With 0 bases removed from V and 8 bases from J, the gap between germline ends came to 5 bases. The CDR3 nucleotides are TGTGCCAGCTCACCACCACTATATGAGCAGTTCTTC. This encodes CASSPPLYEQFF.

In its sample, this clone was seen a few times. V is TRBV2 and J is TRBJ2-7, with D perhaps TRBD1 (5 bases). V was shortened by 9 bases and J by 7 bases, with 13 bases between the two germline ends. The CDR3 covers 11 residues. CDR1 is SNHLY and CDR2 is FYNNEI in the germline V gene. This CDR3 reads CASKQEWEQYF. The CDR3 DNA is TGTGCCAGTAAACAGGAGTGGGAGCAGTACTTC. The entire variable domain, with the rest obtained from reference TRBV2 and TRBJ2-7, is as follows: EPEVTQTPSHQVTQMGQEVILRCVPISNHLYFYWYRQILGQKVEFLVSFYNNEISEKSEIFDDQFSVERPDGSNFTLKIRSTKLEDSAMYFCASKQEWEQYFGPGTRLTVT.

This clone has only a few counts. The rearrangement uses TRBV9 and TRBJ2-3, with 8 bases lining up with TRBD1. Germline loops: CDR1 SGDLS, CDR2 YYNGEE. The junction had 7 bases not matched to a gene; V was cut back by 4 bases and J by 0 bases. This CDR3 comprises 16 residues. Here the CDR3 reads CASSLEQGASTDTQYF. The CDR3 coding sequence is TGTGCCAGCAGCCTAGAGCAGGGGGCGAGCACAGATACGCAGTATTTT.

The V call is TRBV19, the J call TRBJ2-7, with a tentative D call TRBD1 (5 bases). CDR1 is LNHDA, CDR2 SQIVND, per germline (reference sequence). The V end was cut by 4 bases, the J end by 2 bases, with 9 bases between. CDR3 size: 13 residues. CDR3 in amino acids: CASSNQGTYEQYF. The CDR3 bases are TGTGCCAGTAGTAACCAGGGCACCTACGAGCAGTACTTC.

This clone was seen more than once but under ten times. The V gene is TRBV5-1, the J gene TRBJ2-1, with a possible D match to TRBD1 (5 bases). Trimming shortened V by 0 bases and J by 4 bases, and 11 bases separated the two germline ends. The CDR3 covers 15 residues. Germline V gives CDR1 SGHRS, CDR2 YFSETQ. CDR3 loop: CASSLGGAGYNEQFF. DNA for the CDR3: TGCGCCAGCAGCTTGGGTGGGGCAGGGTACAATGAGCAGTTCTTC.

This clone was detected only a few times. The chain combines TRBV7-9 with TRBJ1-2; TRBD1 agrees at 7 bases. Germline assignment: CDR1 SEHNR and CDR2 FQNEAQ (reference sequence). This CDR3 has 12 residues. The V and J ends lost 6 bases and 13 bases, in that order; junction bases with no gene match: 11. The CDR3 bases are TGTGCCAGCAGTTTACAGGGGCTCCCCTCCACCTTC. This sequence encodes CASSLQGLPSTF.

The V gene is TRBV11-2, the J gene TRBJ2-3, with unresolved D. This CDR3 has 13 residues. CDR1 is SGHAT and CDR2 is FQNNGV in the germline V gene. The V end lost 4 bases, the J end lost 0 bases, and 5 bases lay between the germline ends. DNA of the CDR3: TGTGCCAGCAGCTCCTTCAGCACAGATACGCAGTATTTT. Protein sequence: CASSSFSTDTQYF.

This clone was observed a handful of times. The V call is TRBV5-4, the J call TRBJ1-4; D remains unclear. The V and J ends lost 1 base and 8 bases respectively, with 12 bases between them. The CDR3 totals 14 residues. Germline V CDR1 and CDR2: SGHNT, YYREEE (reference sequence). The CDR3 protein is CASSLIFGREKLFF. The CDR3 DNA reads as TGTGCCAGCAGCTTGATTTTTGGCAGAGAAAAACTGTTTTTT.

This clone has just a few counts. The J gene is TRBJ2-1, the V gene TRBV10-3; 10 positions match TRBD2. This CDR3 comprises 16 residues. The germline V gene has CDR1 ENHRY and CDR2 SYGVKD. Germline trimming cut 4 bases from V and 8 bases from J; bases unmatched to any gene: 11. Written as DNA, the CDR3 is TGTGCCATCAGTGTAGGTAGCGGGAGGAAATTGGATGAGCAGTTCTTC. This sequence encodes CAISVGSGRKLDEQFF.

Only a few counts were recorded for this clone. The V gene is TRBV10-3, the J gene TRBJ2-7, with 7 positions matching TRBD2. Looked up from germline, CDR1 is ENHRY and CDR2 is SYGVKD. The CDR3 extends over 14 amino acids. V shed 3 bases, J shed 6 bases, and the junction held 8 bases outside the gene matches. CDR3 in amino acids: CAISEPAGFGEQYF. The CDR3 coding sequence is TGTGCCATCAGTGAACCAGCGGGATTTGGCGAGCAGTACTTC.

This clone was counted a few times. The CDR3 DNA sequence: TGTGCCAGCAGTGAAAGTGGGCGAACGAACTATGGCTACACCTTC. Translation gives CASSESGRTNYGYTF. The chain couples TRBV2 to TRBJ1-2; D gene unclear. Trimming cost V 2 bases and J 2 bases, with 12 bases left between them. CDR1 is SNHLY and CDR2 is FYNNEI in the germline V gene. The CDR3 length is 15 residues.

In its sample, this clone was seen a few times. The rearrangement uses TRBV7-8 and TRBJ2-5; a possible D gene is TRBD2 (6 bases). Germline CDR1 SGHVS, CDR2 FQNEAQ. Deletions cut 1 base from V and 5 bases from J, with 17 bases between. The CDR3 covers 16 residues. The CDR3 spells CASSLGWTGAWETQYF. The CDR3 coding sequence is TGTGCCAGCAGCTTAGGCTGGACGGGAGCATGGGAGACCCAGTACTTC.